This TCR beta chain was captured by sequencing in a study of cytomegalovirus exposure and HLA in healthy donors. Study findings and constraints: Excluded were some V segments that proved indistinguishable, including TRBV6-2 and TRBV6-3. A missense DCLRE1C variant was associated with V- and J-gene trimming of TCR beta chains in a later analysis, and an independent cohort replicated the association. In a later analysis, compared with equally common non-associated chains, HLA-associated beta chains were more expanded. When a later analysis was performed, an Asian-associated ancestry cluster reportedly had fewer N-insertions than the approximately 700-donor mean.

The study ran its PCR with 60 Vbeta and 13 Jbeta primers. The data were produced by immunoSEQ multiplex PCR, yet TCRdb's version contains in-frame clones alone and is incomplete. The table lists around 170,000 clones, around 80% of them singletons. As to this clone: Its antigen remains unidentified.

Per the germline V gene, CDR1 is SNHLY and CDR2 is FYNNEI. V lost 5 bases to trimming and J lost 3 bases; unmatched junction nucleotides: 8. This CDR3 has 16 residues. The clonotype originates from a man younger than 30 in good health and CMV-seronegative. The chain joins TRBV2 to TRBJ2-2; 8 bases align to TRBD1. Source material: PBMCs. CDR3 bases: TGTGCCAGCAGTTACACAGGGGGGAGGTACACCGGGGAGCTGTTTTTT. This gives the protein CASSYTGGRYTGELFF.